The 30 T cell receptor beta chains in this list originate from one sample, sequenced in a study of T cells after yellow fever vaccination. Via MiXCR, TCRdb re-called the 5' RACE reads, giving one row per CDR3 protein. The table lists hundreds of thousands of distinct CDR3 sequences, roughly a sixth of them singletons. Sample: PBMCs, taken before the yellow fever booster vaccination. These receptors were taken from a man aged 18 to 30 who received the YFV17D yellow fever vaccine.

This chain links TRBV4-3 with TRBJ1-2; D gene unclear. Trimming left V 4 bases short and J 2 bases short, with 8 bases between. CDR1 is LGHNA, CDR2 YSLEER, per germline. The CDR3 has 13 amino acids. CDR3 DNA sequence: TGCGCCAGCAGCCCGTACCCCAACTATGGCTACACCTTC. This codes for CASSPYPNYGYTF.

The sample holds a few counts of this clonotype. The chain links TRBV30 to TRBJ1-1; no definite D call. The CDR3 has 11 residues. V lost 2 bases, J lost 11 bases, and 12 bases lay in between. Germline assignment: CDR1 GTSNPN and CDR2 SVGIG (reference sequence). DNA for the CDR3: TGTGCCTGGAGTTCCCGGCGCCAGGCTTTCTTT. It is translated as CAWSSRRQAFF.

This clonotype was seen a handful of times. This chain joins TRBV12-3 or TRBV12-4 and TRBJ2-7; D may match TRBD1 or TRBD2 (5 bases each). The CDR3 covers 15 residues. Trimming cost V 6 bases and J 3 bases, with 18 bases left between them. This chain's CDR3 is CASSEGSAGLYEQYF. DNA for the CDR3: TGTGCCAGCAGCGAGGGGTCGGCCGGGCTCTACGAGCAGTACTTC.

This chain uses TRBV6-1 with TRBJ2-7, with unresolved D. The V and J ends lost 2 bases and 3 bases respectively, with 5 bases between them. Germline values: CDR1 MNHNS, CDR2 SASEGT. CDR3 length equals 12 residues. The CDR3 protein is CASSERSYEQYF. Here the CDR3 DNA reads TGTGCCAGCAGTGAAAGGAGCTACGAGCAGTACTTC.

The V gene is TRBV2, the J gene TRBJ2-1; 10 bases agree with TRBD1. This CDR3 has 12 amino acids. In germline, CDR1 is SNHLY, CDR2 FYNNEI. V trimming: 6 bases; J trimming: 8 bases; junction bases outside the gene matches: 1. CDR3 DNA: TGTGCCAGCAGGGACAGGGGGGATGAGCAGTTCTTC. Amino acid sequence: CASRDRGDEQFF.

In this sample, this clonotype turned up a few times. This rearrangement joins TRBV27 to TRBJ1-1; D is uncertain. The CDR3 is made up of 12 amino acids. The V end lost 3 bases, the J end lost 8 bases, and 10 bases lay between the germline ends. CDR1 is MNHEY and CDR2 is SMNVEV in the germline V gene (reference sequence). DNA of the CDR3: TGTGCCAGCAGTTTTTTGGGTGAGGAAGCTTTCTTT. Amino acids: CASSFLGEEAFF.

The chain links TRBV2 to TRBJ1-2; no firm D call. In germline, CDR1 is SNHLY, CDR2 FYNNEI. This CDR3 has 12 amino acids. The germline V and J ends were trimmed by 4 bases and 8 bases, with 11 bases remaining between them. DNA of the CDR3: TGTGCCAGCAGTGTGAGGCAGCCCGGCTACACCTTC. It yields the protein CASSVRQPGYTF.

The genes are TRBV6-2 or TRBV6-3 and TRBJ1-6; 9 bases match TRBD1. Germline-derived CDR1 and CDR2 are MNHEY and SVGEGT. The CDR3 is 13 amino acids. Germline trimming cut 6 bases from V and 10 bases from J; bases unmatched to any gene: 4. The DNA for the CDR3 is TGTGCCAGCAGGCGGACAGGGGTCTCACCCCTCCACTTT. Translating gives CASRRTGVSPLHF.

This clonotype was picked up many times. The V and J genes are TRBV5-5 and TRBJ1-2; D is ambiguous. Looked up from germline, CDR1 is SGHKS and CDR2 is YYEKEE (reference sequence). The ends were cut back, 3 bases at V and 4 bases at J, with 7 bases in the middle. The CDR3 has 12 amino acids. The CDR3 DNA sequence: TGTGCCAGCAGCTCAGGCCTCTATGGCTACACCTTC. Its protein is CASSSGLYGYTF.

In this sample, this clonotype turned up once. This chain connects TRBV15 to TRBJ1-4; D gene uncertain. This CDR3 spans 15 amino acids. V was shortened by 0 bases and J by 2 bases, with 7 bases between the two germline ends. The germline CDR1 and CDR2 sequences are LNHNV and YYDKDF (reference sequence). The CDR3 DNA follows: TGTGCCACCAGCAGAGATATAACGACTAATGAAAAACTGTTTTTT. Its protein product is CATSRDITTNEKLFF.

The chain recombines TRBV4-2 with TRBJ1-5; the match to TRBD1 covers 8 bases. V shed 7 bases and J 5 bases; nucleotides not matched to a gene: 4. The CDR3 consists of 13 residues. Per the germline V gene, CDR1 is LGHNA and CDR2 is YNFKEQ. The chain's CDR3 is CASIQGADQPQHF. The DNA for the CDR3 is TGTGCCAGCATCCAGGGGGCAGATCAGCCCCAGCATTTT.

On this clonotype: At one end the junction does not follow the germline gene, possibly because of a read error. The chain joins TRBV28 to TRBJ1-1, with D unresolved. The CDR3 runs 13 residues. In germline, CDR1 is MDHEN, CDR2 SYDVKM. In DNA, the CDR3 is TGTGCCAGCAGTTTGTCGCTGAAGACTGAAGCTTTCTTT. This translates into CASSLSLKTEAFF.

The gene calls are TRBV29-1 and TRBJ2-7; TRBD1 matches 8 bases. The germline V gene encodes CDR1 SQVTM and CDR2 ANQGSEA. CDR3 length equals 16 residues. Trimming took 1 base from V and 3 from J; bases not matched to a gene: 11. CDR3: CSVEGALQGVGYEQYF. Written as DNA, the CDR3 is TGCAGCGTTGAAGGGGCCTTACAGGGGGTCGGCTACGAGCAGTACTTC.

This clonotype was detected only a few times. This sequence joins TRBV18 and TRBJ2-3; no definite D call. Germline V gene lookup returns CDR1 KGHSH and CDR2 LQKENI. V was pared by 2 bases and J by 5 bases, with 5 bases between. The CDR3 loop spans 12 amino acids. CDR3 residues: CASSPGQDTQYF. CDR3 coding DNA: TGTGCCAGCTCACCAGGTCAAGATACGCAGTATTTT.

A few counts support this clonotype. The genes are TRBV18 and TRBJ2-1; D call uncertain. Trimming cost V 3 bases and J 0 bases, with 12 bases left between them. Germline CDR1 KGHSH, CDR2 LQKENI. CDR3 size: 16 residues. CDR3 in amino acids: CASSPGMTSSYNEQFF. The DNA of the CDR3 is TGTGCCAGCTCACCCGGAATGACGAGCTCCTACAATGAGCAGTTCTTC.

This sequence joins TRBV7-8 and TRBJ2-3, with 9 bases fitting TRBD2. CDR1 SGHVS and CDR2 FQNEAQ come from the germline V gene. The CDR3 consists of 16 residues. The V segment lost 4 bases and the J segment 4 bases; nucleotides outside the gene matches: 9. The CDR3: CASSSEARGGPDTQYF. CDR3 nucleotides: TGTGCCAGCAGCTCTGAGGCGCGGGGGGGCCCAGATACGCAGTATTTT.

The gene calls are TRBV10-3 and TRBJ1-5; a possible D gene is TRBD1 (6 bases). The CDR3 totals 14 residues. The V gene lost 2 bases and the J gene lost 4 bases, with 9 bases spanning the gap. The germline V gene has CDR1 ENHRY and CDR2 SYGVKD. The CDR3 sequence is CAISEGQGNQPQHF. In DNA form, the CDR3 reads TGTGCCATCAGTGAGGGTCAGGGGAATCAGCCCCAGCATTTT.

The chain uses TRBV5-1 and TRBJ2-7, with 11 bases identical to TRBD1. The CDR3 has 13 amino acids. With V trimmed by 7 bases and J by 4 bases, 4 bases remained unmatched. Germline CDR1 SGHRS, CDR2 YFSETQ. CDR3 sequence (DNA): TGCGCCAGCGGGACAGGGGGACGGTACGAGCAGTACGTC. Translated, it gives CASGTGGRYEQYV.

V usage is TRBV5-1 and J usage is TRBJ1-1, with D maybe TRBD1 (5 bases). CDR3 length equals 16 residues. V lost 3 bases and J lost 4, with 19 bases in between. Germline lookup yields CDR1 SGHRS and CDR2 YFSETQ. The CDR3 loop reads CASSWGSGAGGTEAFF. The DNA for the CDR3 is TGCGCCAGCAGCTGGGGGAGCGGGGCTGGAGGCACTGAAGCTTTCTTT.

V gene TRBV10-1 combines with J gene TRBJ2-6; the D is unclear. This CDR3 comprises 15 residues. Trimming took 3 bases from V and 0 from J, leaving 6 bases between them. Germline V gene data show CDR1 as WNHNN and CDR2 as SYGVQD (reference sequence). The CDR3 sequence: CASSDSGSGANVLTF. The CDR3 DNA reads TGCGCCAGCAGTGATTCAGGCTCTGGGGCCAACGTCCTGACTTTC.

This clonotype was detected a few times. CDR3: CSVGTESNQPQHF. DNA for the CDR3: TGCAGCGTAGGGACGGAGAGCAATCAGCCCCAGCATTTT. The chain carries TRBV29-1 and TRBJ1-5; weak D call: TRBD1 (5 bases). This CDR3 has 13 residues. V was clipped by 6 bases and J by 1 base, with 10 bases between them. CDR1 SQVTM and CDR2 ANQGSEA come from the germline V gene.

A few counts support this clonotype. The rearrangement links TRBV7-9 to TRBJ2-1; 12 bases map to TRBD2. With V trimmed by 4 bases and J by 8 bases, 9 bases remained unmatched. The CDR3 is 16 residues long. Germline V CDR1 and CDR2: SEHNR, FQNEAQ (reference sequence). CDR3 in amino acids: CASSSLAGGPVDEQFF. CDR3 bases: TGTGCCAGCAGCTCGCTAGCGGGGGGGCCAGTGGATGAGCAGTTCTTC.

This clonotype has just a few counts. The V gene is TRBV29-1, the J gene TRBJ1-2; unclear D gene. This CDR3 contains 10 residues. V was clipped by 6 bases and J by 7 bases, with 9 bases between them. Germline loops: CDR1 SQVTM, CDR2 ANQGSEA. DNA of the CDR3: TGCAGCGTCGCACAGCGTGGCTACACCTTC. Translating it yields CSVAQRGYTF.

The rearrangement links TRBV20-1 to TRBJ2-7; 14 positions match TRBD2. This CDR3 contains 17 residues. The trim removed 5 bases at V and 0 bases at J, leaving 9 bases unmatched. In germline, CDR1 is DFQATT, CDR2 SNEGSKA (reference sequence). The CDR3 nucleotides read TGCAGTGCTTGGACTAGCGGGGGGCGTTCGAGCTCCTACGAGCAGTACTTC. This sequence encodes CSAWTSGGRSSSYEQYF.

This clonotype was counted a few times. The rearrangement links TRBV28 to TRBJ2-5; D is possibly TRBD1 or TRBD2 (5 bases each). Germline V gene sequence: CDR1 MDHEN, CDR2 SYDVKM. CDR3 size: 13 residues. Trimming removed 3 bases from V and 9 bases from J, with 14 bases in between. The CDR3 spells CASSFNLRGAQYF. The CDR3 bases are TGTGCCAGCAGTTTTAATCTTCGAGGGGCCCAGTACTTC.

This clonotype was counted a few times. The V and J genes are TRBV11-2 and TRBJ2-5; 8 bases fit TRBD1. V shed 1 base, J shed 1 base, and the junction held 2 bases outside the gene matches. This CDR3 has 15 residues. CDR1 is SGHAT and CDR2 is FQNNGV in the germline V gene. The chain's CDR3 is CASSLVGTGQETQYF. The CDR3 region has the DNA TGTGCCAGCAGCTTAGTCGGGACAGGCCAAGAGACCCAGTACTTC. The full variable domain, rest sourced from reference TRBV11-2 and TRBJ2-5, is EAGVAQSPRYKIIEKRQSVAFWCNPISGHATLYWYQQILGQGPKLLIQFQNNGVVDDSQLPKDRFSAERLKGVDSTLKIQPAKLEDSAVYLCASSLVGTGQETQYFGPGTRLLVL.

This clonotype was counted between two and nine times. Here the CDR3 reads CASSEGQGDLFGYTF. CDR3 nucleotide sequence: TGTGCCAGCAGTGAAGGGCAGGGGGATTTGTTCGGCTACACCTTC. V usage is TRBV2 and J usage is TRBJ1-2; 7 nucleotides line up with TRBD1. Trimming removed 1 base from V and 8 bases from J; junction bases left unmatched: 10. CDR3 size: 15 residues. CDR1 and CDR2 (germline): SNHLY, FYNNEI.

V and J are TRBV5-6 and TRBJ1-1; 11 bases are a match to TRBD1. Germline CDR1 SGHDT, CDR2 YYEEEE. J gave up 3 bases and V 0 bases, and 4 bases lay outside the gene matches. This CDR3 region has 16 residues. The chain's CDR3 is CASSLVDRGRYTEAFF. CDR3 DNA sequence: TGTGCCAGCAGCTTGGTGGACAGGGGGCGTTACACTGAAGCTTTCTTT.

This clonotype was seen only a few times. CDR3 region: CASPLLHYSNQPQHF. CDR3 sequence (DNA): TGTGCCAGCCCTCTTCTTCATTATAGCAATCAGCCCCAGCATTTT. The gene calls are TRBV12-3 or TRBV12-4 and TRBJ1-5; D ambiguous. The CDR3 sequence is 15 residues long. V was shortened by 8 bases and J by 0 bases, with 14 bases between the two germline ends.

The chain uses TRBV20-1 and TRBJ2-7, with D tentatively TRBD2 (6 bases). Germline CDR1 is DFQATT and CDR2 is SNEGSKA (reference sequence). Trimming took off 6 bases at V and 4 bases at J, with 16 bases between the two ends. The CDR3 totals 13 residues. The CDR3 loop reads CSAPRGGLYEQYF. The CDR3 bases are TGCAGTGCCCCCCGAGGTGGACTATACGAGCAGTACTTC.